This is a list of T cell receptor beta chains from one sample in a study of cytotoxic CD8 clonotypes in ibrutinib-treated CLL. Clones were sequenced by immunoSEQ multiplex PCR, and TCRdb holds only the in-frame ones, with some missing. Seen here are 15,000 to 20,000 clones, approximately 60% observed once, and the top ten hold roughly 25%. Source: PBMCs, taken after 12 months of ibrutinib treatment. The receptors were gathered from a human donor with chronic lymphocytic leukemia. Both conserved end residues are part of each CDR3.

J: TRBJ2-7; V: TRBV10-1; CDR3: CASSEDGSTYEQYF
J: TRBJ1-2; V: TRBV18; CDR3: CASSPGTAHYGYTF
J: TRBJ2-7; V: TRBV7-9; CDR3: CASSPSSYEQYF
J: TRBJ1-1; V: TRBV7-8; CDR3: CASRTGTMNTEAFF
J: TRBJ2-1; V: TRBV7-6; CDR3: CASSSMTSGSYNEQFF
J: TRBJ2-7; V: TRBV11-1; CDR3: CASSFGTSVEQYF
J: TRBJ2-3; V: TRBV6-4; CDR3: CASSAHAVAGSTDTQYF
J: TRBJ2-7; V: TRBV9; CDR3: CASSVGQGIYEQYF
J: TRBJ2-1; V: TRBV7-6; CDR3: CASSLVLAGGPVEQFF
J: TRBJ2-2; V: TRBV7-3; CDR3: CASSLDPNTGELFF
J: TRBJ1-3; V: TRBV30; CDR3: CAWRLFSGNTIYF
J: TRBJ1-3; V: TRBV29-1; CDR3: CSVAGLNSGNTIYF
J: TRBJ2-3; V: TRBV14; CDR3: CASSHSASTRADTQYF
J: TRBJ2-3; V: TRBV6-6; CDR3: CASRENLSTDTQYF
J: TRBJ2-5; V: TRBV28; CDR3: CASRGQGIETQYF
J: TRBJ2-7; V: TRBV27; CDR3: CASSLTSGSNEQYF
J: TRBJ2-5; V: TRBV6-4; CDR3: CASSDWGLAGQETQYF
J: TRBJ2-3; V: TRBV7-2; CDR3: CASSSLAGGNTDTQYF
J: TRBJ2-7; V: TRBV5-1; CDR3: CASSFSQGSSREQYF
J: TRBJ2-7; V: TRBV11-3; CDR3: CASRSAGPSYEQYF
J: TRBJ1-1; V: TRBV6-5; CDR3: CASTPGGLNTEAFF
J: TRBJ1-2; V: TRBV6-5; CDR3: CASSYSRTEYGYTF
J: TRBJ2-1; V: TRBV5-3; CDR3: CARSNGVEEGPSSYNEQFF
J: TRBJ2-6; V: TRBV29-1; CDR3: CSVETGVTGANVLTF
J: TRBJ2-1; V: TRBV19; CDR3: CASTQGGTYNEQFF
J: TRBJ2-7; V: TRBV5-1; CDR3: CASSLGQGGGEQYF
J: TRBJ2-2; V: TRBV11-2; CDR3: CASSLIAGNTGELFF
J: TRBJ2-7; V: TRBV25-1; CDR3: CASSDRDFLHEQYF
J: TRBJ2-1; V: TRBV5-1; CDR3: CASSFAPGLAVYNEQFF
J: TRBJ2-1; V: TRBV11-2; CDR3: CASTSGGVGNEQFF
J: TRBJ2-1; V: TRBV19; CDR3: CASSIGVLAGLNEQFF
J: TRBJ1-4; V: TRBV5-1; CDR3: CASSSGEGSGEKLFF
J: TRBJ1-1; V: TRBV7-2; CDR3: CASSLQGSTEAFF
J: TRBJ2-5; V: TRBV5-8; CDR3: CASSLAETQYF